This TCR beta chain was captured by sequencing in a study of cytomegalovirus exposure and HLA in healthy donors. Study-wide results and caveats: CMV antigen specificity of a few CMV-associated chains was confirmed in vitro. Among TCR beta chains of equal frequency, HLA-associated ones were more clonally expanded in a later analysis. It was reported that the classifier diagnosed cytomegalovirus status with high specificity and sensitivity in both the original and validation cohorts.

PCR amplification relied on 60 Vbeta primers (plus 13 Jbeta primers). TCRdb's copy holds only in-frame clones and misses some; the assay was immunoSEQ multiplex PCR. The table records around 210,000 clones, approximately 78% of them present only once. Concerning this clone: The antigen is undetermined.

The CDR3 is 17 amino acids. Germline V gene data show CDR1 as GTSNPN and CDR2 as SVGIG (reference sequence). V lost 4 bases to trimming and J lost 4 bases; unmatched junction nucleotides: 13. This chain connects TRBV30 to TRBJ2-2; 9 bases map to TRBD2. Sequencing was carried out using PBMCs. The clonotype originates from a boy aged 5-17 years in good health and CMV-seronegative. The CDR3 nucleotides are TGTGCCTGGACTGTGTCAGGGCTAGCGGGAACCACCGGGGAGCTGTTTTTT. Translated, it gives CAWTVSGLAGTTGELFF.